This T cell receptor beta chain was found in a study of read filtering for tumor transcriptome and immune sequencing. The study, taken as a whole, reports: Single-read clonotypes: roughly 82% of IR-seq clonotypes (around 3.5% of reads), 74.6% of RNA-seq clonotypes (nearly 45% of reads).

The CDR3 has 16 amino acids. In germline, CDR1 is KGHSH, CDR2 LQKENI. Unmatched junction bases numbered 11, after V lost 0 bases and J lost 10 bases. This library used around 400 ng RNA and molecular barcoded adaptors spanning alpha/delta and beta/gamma chains. TCRdb reprocessed the reads with MiXCR, giving one entry per CDR3 protein. This sample has around 130,000 distinct CDR3 sequences, with roughly 13% found just once. This clonotype was observed at least ten times. Its antigen remains unknown. This chain links TRBV18 with TRBJ2-1, with TRBD2 matching 8 bases. The TCR was taken from a donor at least 40 years old with multiple myeloma. The specimen was a population of CD138-negative cells sorted from bone marrow. Here the CDR3 reads CASSPPLRGAANEQFF. The CDR3, as DNA: TGTGCCAGCTCACCACCTTTGCGGGGGGCCGCCAACGAGCAGTTCTTC.